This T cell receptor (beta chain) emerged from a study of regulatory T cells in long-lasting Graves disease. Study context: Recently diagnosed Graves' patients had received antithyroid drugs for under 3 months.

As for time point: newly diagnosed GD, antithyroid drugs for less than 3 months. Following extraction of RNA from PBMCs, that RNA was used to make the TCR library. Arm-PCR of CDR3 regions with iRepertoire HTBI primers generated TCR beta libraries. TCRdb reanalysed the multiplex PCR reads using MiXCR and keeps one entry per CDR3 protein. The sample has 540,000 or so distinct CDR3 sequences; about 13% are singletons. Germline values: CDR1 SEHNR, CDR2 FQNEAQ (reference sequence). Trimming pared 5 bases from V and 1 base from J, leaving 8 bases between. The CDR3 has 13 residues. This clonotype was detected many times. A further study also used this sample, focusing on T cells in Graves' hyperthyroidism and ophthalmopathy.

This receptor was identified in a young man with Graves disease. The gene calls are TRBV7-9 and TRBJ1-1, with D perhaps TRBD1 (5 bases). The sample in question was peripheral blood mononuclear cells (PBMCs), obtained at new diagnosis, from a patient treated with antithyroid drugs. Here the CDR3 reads CASSGQPNTEAFF. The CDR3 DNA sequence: TGTGCCAGCAGCGGACAACCGAACACTGAAGCTTTCTTT.